This TCR beta chain was recovered during a study of CXCR3-negative and CXCR3-positive naive CD8 T cells. This CDR3 has 13 residues. Germline V gives CDR1 MRHNA, CDR2 SNTAGT. With regard to this clonotype: Its antigen is unknown.

The study's findings and limits: Against CXCR3-negative naive cells, CXCR3-positive naive cells showed more hydrophobic TRB CDR3s. Relative to memory CD8+ cells, whose diversity was much lower, both naive subsets had comparably high diversity.

The method, 5' RACE with UMI labels, was used to prepare the TRB cDNA libraries. TCRdb derives one entry per CDR3 protein from the 5' RACE reads, leaving out DNA. The sample includes just over 60,000 distinct CDR3 sequences. The sequencing sample was made of naive CXCR3- CD8+ T cells from blood. Subset defined: CD45RO-CCR7+CD27+CD95- naive CD8+ T cells lacking CXCR3 (TNR3-). This sequence was found in a human donor in good health. Some clones in this sample may be carry-over from other donors' samples. The chain combines TRBV6-4 with TRBJ2-3; without DNA, the TCRdb call of TRBD1 cannot be checked. CDR3 sequence: CASSGGSTDTQYF.